This section outlines one T cell receptor beta chain sequence together with its context. This sample was included in a study of technical replicates of blood from several donors. The germline V gene encodes CDR1 MNHNS and CDR2 SASEGT. CDR3 length: 17 residues. V gave up 0 bases and J gave up 8 bases, with 22 bases separating them. Produced via immunoSEQ multiplex PCR; TCRdb's table is partial and in-frame only. The sample includes more than 95,000 clones, about 96% seen only once; the top ten take around 0.21%. V gene TRBV6-1 combines with J gene TRBJ1-1; D is possibly TRBD1 (6 bases). Material: T cells isolated from PBMCs. The receptor comes from a human donor in good health. CDR3 bases: TGTGCCAGCAGTGAAGCGTCATGGGGCAGGGGCCGCGTAGAAGCTTTCTTT. The encoded protein is CASSEASWGRGRVEAFF.